This T cell receptor (beta chain) was sequenced for a study of T cells in Graves' hyperthyroidism and ophthalmopathy. This clonotype was observed once. This CDR3 contains 14 residues. Germline assignment: CDR1 SGDLS and CDR2 YYNGEE. V trimming: 0 bases; J trimming: 9 bases; junction bases outside the gene matches: 2. Amplification targeted TCR beta CDR3 regions from RNA transcripts. The HTBI primer set drove a first-round RT-PCR of the TCR CDR3. In TCRdb, the multiplex PCR reads were re-called with MiXCR into one record per CDR3 protein. The sample has 600,000 to 650,000 distinct CDR3 sequences, less than 25% seen once; the top ten hold more than 30%.

This clonotype originated in a man younger than 45 with Graves' ophthalmopathy. The sample taken for sequencing was blood. The rearrangement joins TRBV9 to TRBJ2-1, with 11 positions matching TRBD2. The CDR3 DNA reads as TGTGCCAGCAGCGTAGGCGGACTAGCGGGTGAGCAGTTCTTC. Its translation is CASSVGGLAGEQFF.